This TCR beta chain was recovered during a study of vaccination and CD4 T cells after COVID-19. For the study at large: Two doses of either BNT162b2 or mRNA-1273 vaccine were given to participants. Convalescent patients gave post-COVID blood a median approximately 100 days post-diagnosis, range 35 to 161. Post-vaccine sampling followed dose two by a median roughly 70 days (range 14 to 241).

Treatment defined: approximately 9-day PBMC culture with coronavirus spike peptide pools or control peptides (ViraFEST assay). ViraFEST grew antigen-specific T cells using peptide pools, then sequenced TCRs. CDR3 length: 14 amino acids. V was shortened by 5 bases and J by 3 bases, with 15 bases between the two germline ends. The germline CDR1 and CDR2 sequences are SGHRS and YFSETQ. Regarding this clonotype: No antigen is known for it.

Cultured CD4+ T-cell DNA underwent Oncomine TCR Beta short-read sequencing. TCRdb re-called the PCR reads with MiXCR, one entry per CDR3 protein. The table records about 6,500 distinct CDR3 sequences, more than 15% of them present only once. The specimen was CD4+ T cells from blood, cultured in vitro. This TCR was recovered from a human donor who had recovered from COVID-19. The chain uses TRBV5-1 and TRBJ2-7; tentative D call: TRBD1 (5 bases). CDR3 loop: CASSAQGSYYEQYF. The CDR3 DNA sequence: TGCGCCAGCAGTGCCCAGGGCTCATACTACGAGCAGTACTTC.